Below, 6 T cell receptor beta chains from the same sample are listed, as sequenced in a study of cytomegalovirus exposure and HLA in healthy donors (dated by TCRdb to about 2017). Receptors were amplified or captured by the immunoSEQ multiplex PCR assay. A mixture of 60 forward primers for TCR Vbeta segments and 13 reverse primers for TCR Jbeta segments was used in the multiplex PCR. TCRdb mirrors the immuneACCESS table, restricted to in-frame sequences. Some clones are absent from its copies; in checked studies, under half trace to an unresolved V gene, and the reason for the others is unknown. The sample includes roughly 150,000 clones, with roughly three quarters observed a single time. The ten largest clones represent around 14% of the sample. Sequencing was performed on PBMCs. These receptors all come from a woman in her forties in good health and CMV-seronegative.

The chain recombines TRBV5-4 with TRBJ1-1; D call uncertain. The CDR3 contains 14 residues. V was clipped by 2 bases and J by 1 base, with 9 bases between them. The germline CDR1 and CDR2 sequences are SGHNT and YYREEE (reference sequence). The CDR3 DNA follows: TGTGCCAGCAGCTTAAGTCCAGGGAACACTGAAGCTTTCTTT. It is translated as CASSLSPGNTEAFF.

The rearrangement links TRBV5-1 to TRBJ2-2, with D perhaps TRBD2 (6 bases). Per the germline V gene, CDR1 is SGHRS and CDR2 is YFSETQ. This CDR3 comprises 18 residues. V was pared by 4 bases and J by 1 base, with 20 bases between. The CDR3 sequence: CASSPGRGSPGNTGELFF. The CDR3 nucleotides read TGCGCCAGCAGCCCCGGACGGGGGTCGCCTGGGAACACCGGGGAGCTGTTTTTT.

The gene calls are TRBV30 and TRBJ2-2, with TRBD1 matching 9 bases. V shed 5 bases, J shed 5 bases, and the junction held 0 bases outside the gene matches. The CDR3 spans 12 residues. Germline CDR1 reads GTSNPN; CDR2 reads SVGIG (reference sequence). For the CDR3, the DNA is TGTGCCTGGGGGACAGGGACCGGGGAGCTGTTTTTT. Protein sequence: CAWGTGTGELFF.

DNA for the CDR3: TGTGCCAGCAGTTCACTCGGAGCGGGAGGGGTAAATACGCAGTATTTT. Protein: CASSSLGAGGVNTQYF. This chain links TRBV28 with TRBJ2-3; 10 nucleotides align to TRBD2. The germline gives CDR1 MDHEN, CDR2 SYDVKM. J gave up 7 bases and V 4 bases, and 11 bases lay outside the gene matches. The CDR3 extends over 16 amino acids.

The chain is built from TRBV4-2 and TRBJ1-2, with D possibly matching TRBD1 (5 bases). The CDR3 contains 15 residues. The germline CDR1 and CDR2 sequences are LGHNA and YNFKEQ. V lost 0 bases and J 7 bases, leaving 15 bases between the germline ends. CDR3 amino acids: CASSQDTAGPGGYTF. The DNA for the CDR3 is TGTGCCAGCAGCCAAGATACGGCAGGGCCAGGTGGCTACACCTTC.

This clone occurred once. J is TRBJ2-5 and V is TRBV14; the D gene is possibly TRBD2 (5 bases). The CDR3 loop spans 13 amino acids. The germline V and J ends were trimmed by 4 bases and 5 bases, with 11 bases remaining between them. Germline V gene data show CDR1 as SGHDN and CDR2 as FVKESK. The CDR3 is CASSRELRETQYF. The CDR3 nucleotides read TGTGCCAGCAGCCGGGAGTTACGGGAGACCCAGTACTTC.